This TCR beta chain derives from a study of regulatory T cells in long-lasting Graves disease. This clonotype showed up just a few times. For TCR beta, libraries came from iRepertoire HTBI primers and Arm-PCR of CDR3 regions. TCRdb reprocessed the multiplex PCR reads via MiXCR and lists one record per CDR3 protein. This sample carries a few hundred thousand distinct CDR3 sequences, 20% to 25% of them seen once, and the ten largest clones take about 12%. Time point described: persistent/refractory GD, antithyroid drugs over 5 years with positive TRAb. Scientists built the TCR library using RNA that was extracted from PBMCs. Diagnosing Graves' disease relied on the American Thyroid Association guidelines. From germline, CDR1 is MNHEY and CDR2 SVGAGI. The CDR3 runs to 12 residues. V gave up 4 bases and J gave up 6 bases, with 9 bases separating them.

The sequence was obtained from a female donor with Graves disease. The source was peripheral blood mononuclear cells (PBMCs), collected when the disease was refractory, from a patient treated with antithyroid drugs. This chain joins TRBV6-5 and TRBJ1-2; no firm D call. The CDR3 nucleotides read TGTGCCAGCAGTTCCTCGGAGGATGGCTACACCTTC. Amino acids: CASSSSEDGYTF.